The rows below give T cell receptor beta chains drawn from one sample of a study of shared clonotypes between healthy human individuals. Profiling relied on immunoSEQ multiplex PCR, and the TCRdb table lists in-frame clones only, not all of them. The data hold 2 million to 2.5 million clones, with 93% observed a single time. Sequenced sample: naive CD4+ T cells from PBMCs. These receptors originate from a young man in good health. Some clones in this sample may be carry-over from other donors' samples. CDR3s include the opening cysteine and the closing phenylalanine or tryptophan. The order of the fields is CDR3 DNA, CDR3 protein, V gene, D gene, J gene. D genes are given only for firm matches.

DNA: TGTGCCAGCAGCCAGGGGTTAAAGGGAGCCGGCGTCTTC
CDR3: CASSQGLKGAGVF
V: TRBV14
D: NA
J: TRBJ2-1

DNA: TGTGCCAGCAGTGTTAGCGGGACGTTGTACGAGCAGTACTTC
CDR3: CASSVSGTLYEQYF
V: TRBV6-1
D: TRBD2
J: TRBJ2-7

DNA: TGTGCCAGCAGCGTCGGACCCGAGGCAGACACTGAAGCTTTCTTT
CDR3: CASSVGPEADTEAFF
V: TRBV7-9
D: NA
J: TRBJ1-1

DNA: TGTGCCAGCAGCCAGGAGGGACTGAACACCGGGGAGCTGTTTTTT
CDR3: CASSQEGLNTGELFF
V: TRBV4-2
D: NA
J: TRBJ2-2

DNA: TGTGCCAGCACCCTAGGATTCTATGGCTACACCTTC
CDR3: CASTLGFYGYTF
V: TRBV7-6
D: NA
J: TRBJ1-2

DNA: TGTGCCAGCAGCCCCCCCCCGGGGGGAAATGAGCAGTTCTTC
CDR3: CASSPPPGGNEQFF
V: TRBV6-6
D: TRBD2
J: TRBJ2-1

DNA: TGTGCCAGCAGCGTAACGGTGGGACCGGATACGCAGTATTTT
CDR3: CASSVTVGPDTQYF
V: TRBV9
D: NA
J: TRBJ2-3

DNA: TGCGCCAGCAGTTCCCTAGCGGGAGGGCCTGCCGGGGAGCTGTTTTTT
CDR3: CASSSLAGGPAGELFF
V: TRBV10-2
D: TRBD2
J: TRBJ2-2

DNA: TGTGCCAGCAGCCCAAGAACCACGAACAATGAGCAGTTCTTC
CDR3: CASSPRTTNNEQFF
V: TRBV11-2
D: NA
J: TRBJ2-1

DNA: TGTGCCAGAAGCTTGTTCTTTCGAGGCCTAAACTCATACAATGAGCAGTTCTTC
CDR3: CARSLFFRGLNSYNEQFF
V: TRBV5-3
D: NA
J: TRBJ2-1